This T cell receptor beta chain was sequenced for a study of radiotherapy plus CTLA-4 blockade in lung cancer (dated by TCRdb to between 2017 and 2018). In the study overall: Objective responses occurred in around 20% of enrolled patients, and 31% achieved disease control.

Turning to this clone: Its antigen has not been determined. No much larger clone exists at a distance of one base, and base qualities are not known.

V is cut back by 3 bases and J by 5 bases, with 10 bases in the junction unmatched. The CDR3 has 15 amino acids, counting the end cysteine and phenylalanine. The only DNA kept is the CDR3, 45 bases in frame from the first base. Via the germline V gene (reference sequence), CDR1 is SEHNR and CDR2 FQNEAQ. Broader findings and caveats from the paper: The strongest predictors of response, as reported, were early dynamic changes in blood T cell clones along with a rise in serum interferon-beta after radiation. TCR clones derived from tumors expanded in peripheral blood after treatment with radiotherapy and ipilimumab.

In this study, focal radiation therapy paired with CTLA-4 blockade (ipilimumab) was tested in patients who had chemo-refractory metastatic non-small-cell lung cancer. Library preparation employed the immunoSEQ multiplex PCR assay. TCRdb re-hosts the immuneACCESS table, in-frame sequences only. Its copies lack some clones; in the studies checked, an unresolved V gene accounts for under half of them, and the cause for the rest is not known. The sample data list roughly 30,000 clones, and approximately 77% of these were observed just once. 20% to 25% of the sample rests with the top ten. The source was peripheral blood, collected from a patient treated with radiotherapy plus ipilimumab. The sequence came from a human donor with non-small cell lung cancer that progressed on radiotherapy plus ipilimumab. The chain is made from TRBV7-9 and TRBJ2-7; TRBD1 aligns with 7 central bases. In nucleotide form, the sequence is TGTGCCAGCAGCTTCCCCTCGACAGGGCTCGACGAGCAGTACTTC. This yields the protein CASSFPSTGLDEQYF.